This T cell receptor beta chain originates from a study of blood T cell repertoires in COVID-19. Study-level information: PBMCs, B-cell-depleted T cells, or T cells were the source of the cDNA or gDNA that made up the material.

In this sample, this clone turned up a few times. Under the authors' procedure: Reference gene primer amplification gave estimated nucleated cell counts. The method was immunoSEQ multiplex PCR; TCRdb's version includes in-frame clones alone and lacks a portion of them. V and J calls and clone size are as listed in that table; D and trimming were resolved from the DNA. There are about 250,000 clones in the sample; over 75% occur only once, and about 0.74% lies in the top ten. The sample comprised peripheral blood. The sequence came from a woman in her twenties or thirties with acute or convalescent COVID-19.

The CDR3 loop is CASSQQGNTEAFF. The CDR3 DNA reads TGTGCCAGCAGCCAGCAGGGGAACACTGAAGCTTTCTTT. The chain has TRBV14 and TRBJ1-1, with D possibly matching TRBD1 (5 bases). Looked up from germline, CDR1 is SGHDN and CDR2 is FVKESK. CDR3 size: 13 residues. V lost 3 bases and J lost 1, with 6 bases in between.